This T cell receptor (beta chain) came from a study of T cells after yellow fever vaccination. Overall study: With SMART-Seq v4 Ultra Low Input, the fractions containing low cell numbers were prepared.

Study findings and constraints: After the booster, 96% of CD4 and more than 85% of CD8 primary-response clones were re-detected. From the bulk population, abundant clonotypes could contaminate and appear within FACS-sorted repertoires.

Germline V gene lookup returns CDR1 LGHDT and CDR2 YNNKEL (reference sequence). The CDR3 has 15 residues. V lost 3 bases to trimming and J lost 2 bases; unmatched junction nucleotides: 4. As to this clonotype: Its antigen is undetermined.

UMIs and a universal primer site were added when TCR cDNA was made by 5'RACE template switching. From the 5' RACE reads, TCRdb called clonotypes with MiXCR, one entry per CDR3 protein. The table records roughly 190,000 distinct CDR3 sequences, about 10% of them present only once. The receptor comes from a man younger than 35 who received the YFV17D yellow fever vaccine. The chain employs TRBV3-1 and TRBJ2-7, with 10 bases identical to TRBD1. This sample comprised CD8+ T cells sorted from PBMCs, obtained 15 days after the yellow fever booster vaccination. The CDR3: CASSQGQGRTYEQYF. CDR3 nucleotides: TGTGCCAGCAGCCAGGGACAGGGGAGGACCTACGAGCAGTACTTC.